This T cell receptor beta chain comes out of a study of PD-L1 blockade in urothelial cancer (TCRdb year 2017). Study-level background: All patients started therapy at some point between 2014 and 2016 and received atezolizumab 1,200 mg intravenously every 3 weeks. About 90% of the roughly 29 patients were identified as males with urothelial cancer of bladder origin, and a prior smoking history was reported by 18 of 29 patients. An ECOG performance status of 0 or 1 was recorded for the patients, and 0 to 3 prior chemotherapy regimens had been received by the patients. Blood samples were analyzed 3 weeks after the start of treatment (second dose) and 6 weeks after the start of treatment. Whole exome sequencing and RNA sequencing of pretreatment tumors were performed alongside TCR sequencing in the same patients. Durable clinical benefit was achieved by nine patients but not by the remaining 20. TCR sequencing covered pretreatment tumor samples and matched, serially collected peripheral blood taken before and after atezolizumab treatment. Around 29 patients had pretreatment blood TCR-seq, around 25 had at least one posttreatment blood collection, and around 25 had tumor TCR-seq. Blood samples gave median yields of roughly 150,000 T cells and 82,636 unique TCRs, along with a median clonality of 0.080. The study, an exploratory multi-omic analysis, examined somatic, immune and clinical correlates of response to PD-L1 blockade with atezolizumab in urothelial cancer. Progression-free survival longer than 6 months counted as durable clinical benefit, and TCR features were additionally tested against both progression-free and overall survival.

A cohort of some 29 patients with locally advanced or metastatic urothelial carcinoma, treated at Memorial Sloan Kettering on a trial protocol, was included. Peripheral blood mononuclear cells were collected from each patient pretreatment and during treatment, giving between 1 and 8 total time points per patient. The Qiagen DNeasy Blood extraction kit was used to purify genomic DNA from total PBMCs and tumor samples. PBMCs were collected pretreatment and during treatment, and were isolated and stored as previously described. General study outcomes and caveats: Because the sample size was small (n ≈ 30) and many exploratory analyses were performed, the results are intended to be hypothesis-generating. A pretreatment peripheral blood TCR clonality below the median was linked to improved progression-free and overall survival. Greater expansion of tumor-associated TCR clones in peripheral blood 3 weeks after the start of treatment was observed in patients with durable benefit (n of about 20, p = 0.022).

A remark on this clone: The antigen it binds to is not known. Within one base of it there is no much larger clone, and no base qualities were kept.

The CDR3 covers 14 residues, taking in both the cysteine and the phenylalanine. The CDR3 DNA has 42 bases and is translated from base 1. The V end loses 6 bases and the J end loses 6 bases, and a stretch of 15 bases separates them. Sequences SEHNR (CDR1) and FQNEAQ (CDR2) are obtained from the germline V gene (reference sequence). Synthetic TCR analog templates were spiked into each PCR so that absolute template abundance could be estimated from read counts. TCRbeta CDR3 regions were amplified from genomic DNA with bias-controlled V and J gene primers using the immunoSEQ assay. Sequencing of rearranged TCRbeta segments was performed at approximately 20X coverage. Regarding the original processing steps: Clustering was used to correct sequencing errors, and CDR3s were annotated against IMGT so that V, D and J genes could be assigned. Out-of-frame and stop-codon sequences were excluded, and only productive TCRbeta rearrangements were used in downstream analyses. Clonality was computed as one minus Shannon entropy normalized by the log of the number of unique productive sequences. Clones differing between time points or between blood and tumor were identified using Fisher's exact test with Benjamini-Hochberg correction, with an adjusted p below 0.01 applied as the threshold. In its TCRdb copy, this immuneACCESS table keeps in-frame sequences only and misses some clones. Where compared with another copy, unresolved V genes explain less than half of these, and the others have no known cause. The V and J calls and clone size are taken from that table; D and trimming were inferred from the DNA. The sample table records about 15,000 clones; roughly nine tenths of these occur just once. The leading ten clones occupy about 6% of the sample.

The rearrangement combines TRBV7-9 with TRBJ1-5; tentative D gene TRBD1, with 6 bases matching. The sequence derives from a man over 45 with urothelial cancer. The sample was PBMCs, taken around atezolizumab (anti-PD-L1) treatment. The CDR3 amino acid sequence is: CASSPVQGSQPQHF. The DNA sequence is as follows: TGTGCCAGCAGTCCTGTTCAGGGGAGTCAGCCCCAGCATTTT.